This TCR beta chain came from a study of cytomegalovirus exposure and HLA in healthy donors. Study-level results: Later on, an analysis found that several of the most significant clusters appeared to be linked to common viral pathogens, which included parvovirus B19.

With 3 bases removed from V and 4 bases from J, the gap between germline ends came to 18 bases. Germline CDR1 and CDR2: LNHDA and SQIVND (reference sequence). The CDR3 is 16 residues long. Worth noting for this clone: Antigen: not known.

PCR was performed using 60 Vbeta and 13 Jbeta primers. Repertoires were generated with immunoSEQ multiplex PCR, while TCRdb's copy carries only in-frame clones and drops some. The sample contains nearly 110,000 clones, 70% to 85% of which appear only once. The J gene is TRBJ1-1, the V gene TRBV19; D unresolved. This sequence originates from a boy aged 5-17 years in good health and CMV-seronegative. The sequenced sample was PBMCs. The CDR3 DNA follows: TGTGCCAGTAGTATGGGTGGAGTGAAGGAGAGCACTGAAGCTTTCTTT. It specifies CASSMGGVKESTEAFF.